The 24 T cell receptor beta chains reported below all come from one sample, sequenced in a study of T cell responses to AZD1222 COVID-19 vaccine. Method: immunoSEQ multiplex PCR; TCRdb's copy keeps in-frame clones and lacks some. Here the sample spans tens of thousands of clones, 85% being singletons. Here the sequenced sample was peripheral blood, taken on day 0 of AZD1222 vaccination. These receptors were obtained from an adult in good health.

Only one count was recorded for this clone. This chain connects TRBV7-8 to TRBJ1-1; 7 nucleotides agree with TRBD1. The junction had 1 base not matched to a gene; V was cut back by 5 bases and J by 7 bases. The CDR3 runs 11 residues. CDR1 SGHVS and CDR2 FQNEAQ come from the germline V gene. The CDR3 region has the DNA TGTGCCAGCAGCCGACAGGGTGAAGCTTTCTTT. Translated: CASSRQGEAFF.

The chain employs TRBV9 and TRBJ2-3; 9 bases are a match to TRBD1. This CDR3 has 15 amino acids. The germline gives CDR1 SGDLS, CDR2 YYNGEE. V trimming: 5 bases; J trimming: 1 base; junction bases outside the gene matches: 5. The DNA for the CDR3 is TGTGCCAGCAGGGCTACAGGGGGCCGCACAGATACGCAGTATTTT. Its protein product is CASRATGGRTDTQYF.

V gene TRBV6-4 combines with J gene TRBJ2-1; TRBD2 aligns across 10 bases. The CDR3 runs 15 residues. With V trimmed by 8 bases and J by 5 bases, 9 bases remained unmatched. The germline gives CDR1 MRHNA, CDR2 SNTAGT. CDR3 sequence: CASPVAGGRDNEQFF. For the CDR3, the DNA is TGTGCCAGCCCTGTAGCGGGGGGACGCGACAATGAGCAGTTCTTC.

This chain uses TRBV5-1 with TRBJ2-7, with unresolved D. This CDR3 is built from 12 residues. CDR1 SGHRS and CDR2 YFSETQ come from the germline V gene. V shed 7 bases and J shed 2 bases, with 10 bases lying between them. CDR3 sequence reads: CASSRIPYEQYF. The CDR3 DNA reads as TGCGCCAGCTCGCGGATTCCCTACGAGCAGTACTTC. Drawing the rest from reference TRBV5-1 and TRBJ2-7, the complete variable domain is KAGVTQTPRYLIKTRGQQVTLSCSPISGHRSVSWYQQTPGQGLQFLFEYFSETQRNKGNFPGRFSGRQFSNSRSEMNVSTLELGDSALYLCASSRIPYEQYFGPGTRLTVT.

The chain carries TRBV5-6 and TRBJ1-6, with D unresolved. V shed 0 bases and J shed 0 bases, with 7 bases lying between them. This CDR3 contains 16 residues. The germline gives CDR1 SGHDT, CDR2 YYEEEE. The CDR3 DNA reads TGTGCCAGCAGCTTGGAAGGGAGCTCCTATAATTCACCCCTCCACTTT. Its protein product is CASSLEGSSYNSPLHF.

The chain joins TRBV7-2 to TRBJ2-1; 8 nucleotides agree with TRBD1. Looked up from germline, CDR1 is SGHTA and CDR2 is FQGNSA. CDR3 length: 15 residues. The junction had 5 bases not matched to a gene; V was cut back by 6 bases and J by 1 base. Here the CDR3 DNA reads TGTGCCAGCAGGCCAGGACAGGGTTCCTACAATGAGCAGTTCTTC. As protein: CASRPGQGSYNEQFF.

This clone occurred once. This chain links TRBV7-9 with TRBJ1-2, with TRBD1 matching over 9 bases. Germline V gene sequence: CDR1 SEHNR, CDR2 FQNEAQ (reference sequence). The V segment lost 5 bases and the J segment 2 bases; nucleotides outside the gene matches: 9. The CDR3 is 16 residues long. This CDR3 is CASSTEQGAGNYGYTF. The CDR3 DNA follows: TGTGCCAGCAGCACGGAACAGGGGGCAGGGAACTATGGCTACACCTTC.

The chain is built from TRBV19 and TRBJ2-1; maybe TRBD2 (5 bases). This CDR3 is built from 14 residues. Trimming removed 6 bases from V and 4 bases from J, with 13 bases in between. Germline CDR1 LNHDA, CDR2 SQIVND (reference sequence). CDR3 sequence: CASSPLRGYNEQFF. Here the CDR3 DNA reads TGTGCCAGTAGCCCTTTAAGAGGGTACAATGAGCAGTTCTTC.

J is TRBJ1-2 and V is TRBV19; 10 nucleotides align to TRBD1. The J segment lost 8 bases and the V segment lost 8 bases, leaving 17 bases of the junction unmatched. The CDR3 consists of 16 residues. CDR1 LNHDA and CDR2 SQIVND come from the germline V gene (reference sequence). CDR3 sequence reads: CASAGQGNIVSGGYTF. The CDR3 DNA sequence: TGTGCCAGTGCGGGACAGGGGAATATAGTGAGTGGGGGCTACACCTTC.

The chain recombines TRBV10-2 with TRBJ1-2; 8 bases map to TRBD1. This CDR3 spans 15 amino acids. The J segment lost 3 bases and the V segment lost 2 bases, leaving 5 bases of the junction unmatched. Germline V lookup: CDR1 WSHSY, CDR2 SAAADI. CDR3 residues: CASSERSGGDYGYTF. The CDR3 DNA reads TGCGCCAGCAGTGAGCGATCAGGGGGCGACTATGGCTACACCTTC.

CDR3 in DNA: TGTGCCAGCAGCCCGACCCCCCTCGAGCAGTACTTC. Translation: CASSPTPLEQYF. This sequence joins TRBV7-2 and TRBJ2-7; D remains ambiguous. V gave up 5 bases and J gave up 6 bases, with 11 bases separating them. CDR3 length: 12 amino acids. Per the germline V gene, CDR1 is SGHTA and CDR2 is FQGNSA. The variable domain in full, completed from reference TRBV7-2 and TRBJ2-7, reads GAGVSQSPSNKVTEKGKDVELRCDPISGHTALYWYRQSLGQGLEFLIYFQGNSAPDKSGLPSDRFSAERTGGSVSTLTIQRTQQEDSAVYLCASSPTPLEQYFGPGTRLTVT.

About this clone: A read error may account for a junction end that differs from germline. V and J are TRBV5-1 and TRBJ2-2; D gene uncertain. Germline CDR1 is SGHRS and CDR2 is YFSETQ. The CDR3 covers 14 residues. CDR3 in DNA: TGCGCCAGCAGGGGATCTCTTAACATCGGGGAGCTGTTTTTT. This sequence encodes CASRGSLNIGELFF.

The chain combines TRBV19 with TRBJ2-6; possible D gene TRBD1, 5 bases. V was shortened by 5 bases and J by 0 bases, with 8 bases between the two germline ends. Germline CDR1 is LNHDA and CDR2 is SQIVND (reference sequence). The CDR3 covers 15 residues. CDR3 loop: CASSQGLSGANVLTF. For the CDR3, the DNA is TGTGCCAGTAGTCAGGGCCTCTCTGGGGCCAACGTCCTGACTTTC.

V and J are TRBV19 and TRBJ2-2; possible D gene TRBD2, 6 bases. V lost 6 bases, J lost 1 base, and 12 bases lay in between. The CDR3 loop spans 15 amino acids. Per the germline V gene, CDR1 is LNHDA and CDR2 is SQIVND (reference sequence). Here the CDR3 reads CASRVRGKNTGELFF. In DNA, the CDR3 is TGTGCCAGTAGGGTCCGGGGGAAGAACACCGGGGAGCTGTTTTTT.

V gene TRBV5-4 combines with J gene TRBJ1-2, with D possibly being TRBD1 (5 bases). Germline V gene sequence: CDR1 SGHNT, CDR2 YYREEE (reference sequence). V was clipped by 4 bases and J by 1 base, with 14 bases between them. The CDR3 loop spans 15 amino acids. The CDR3 sequence is CASSPGQRLNYGYTF. Written as DNA, the CDR3 is TGTGCCAGCAGCCCGGGGCAGCGACTTAACTATGGCTACACCTTC.

This clone was recorded only once. The V and J genes are TRBV2 and TRBJ2-7; D unclear. In germline, CDR1 is SNHLY, CDR2 FYNNEI. V was cut by 6 bases and J by 6 bases, with 9 bases left in between. The length of the CDR3 is 11 residues. CDR3 nucleotide sequence: TGTGCCAGCAGCACGTCAGGCGAGCAGTACTTC. Translation gives CASSTSGEQYF.

This clone showed up just a few times. The CDR3 loop is CASTQRGGSSTDTQYF. The CDR3 nucleotides read TGTGCCAGCACGCAGAGGGGCGGTTCTAGCACAGATACGCAGTATTTT. The chain links TRBV18 to TRBJ2-3; D tentatively reads TRBD1 or TRBD2 (5 bases each). The CDR3 loop spans 16 amino acids. The V gene lost 8 bases and the J gene lost 0 bases, with 18 bases spanning the gap. Germline V CDR1 and CDR2: KGHSH, LQKENI.

The chain is built from TRBV5-6 and TRBJ2-7, with D unclear. Looked up from germline, CDR1 is SGHDT and CDR2 is YYEEEE. The ends were cut back, 0 bases at V and 2 bases at J, with 9 bases in the middle. The CDR3 runs 14 residues. The CDR3 DNA reads TGTGCCAGCAGCTTGGGGAACAGCCCCTACGAGCAGTACTTC. This sequence encodes CASSLGNSPYEQYF. Full variable domain (missing parts from reference TRBV5-6 and TRBJ2-7): DAGVTQSPTHLIKTRGQQVTLRCSPKSGHDTVSWYQQALGQGPQFIFQYYEEEERQRGNFPDRFSGHQFPNYSSELNVNALLLGDSALYLCASSLGNSPYEQYFGPGTRLTVT.

The rearrangement joins TRBV19 to TRBJ1-4; TRBD1 aligns across 7 bases. CDR1 is LNHDA and CDR2 is SQIVND in the germline V gene (reference sequence). CDR3 length: 13 residues. The trim removed 4 bases at V and 11 bases at J, leaving 7 bases unmatched. CDR3 in DNA: TGTGCCAGTAGTACCGGACAGGTGAAGAAACTGTTTTTT. As protein: CASSTGQVKKLFF.

This sequence joins TRBV7-3 and TRBJ2-1, with 8 bases aligning to TRBD2. The CDR3 contains 15 residues. With V trimmed by 3 bases and J by 6 bases, 7 bases remained unmatched. CDR1 is SGHTA and CDR2 is FQGTGA in the germline V gene. The CDR3 loop is CASSLFGGAVNEQFF. The CDR3, as DNA: TGTGCCAGCAGCTTGTTCGGGGGGGCCGTCAATGAGCAGTTCTTC.

The chain recombines TRBV29-1 with TRBJ1-3; no clear D gene. V was clipped by 0 bases and J by 5 bases, with 11 bases between them. CDR3 length: 14 amino acids. Germline loops: CDR1 SQVTM, CDR2 ANQGSEA. The CDR3 nucleotides are TGCAGCGTTGAAGATCAAGAGTTGAGAAACACCATATATTTT. Translated, it gives CSVEDQELRNTIYF.

The rearrangement links TRBV5-1 to TRBJ1-1; 9 positions agree with TRBD1. This CDR3 region has 13 residues. J was trimmed by 11 bases and V by 4 bases; bases with no gene match: 9. CDR1 SGHRS and CDR2 YFSETQ come from the germline V gene. The CDR3 coding sequence is TGCGCCAGCAGCCCGGGACAGGGTGGGTATGCTTTCTTT. This encodes CASSPGQGGYAFF. The full variable domain, in which reference TRBV5-1 and TRBJ1-1 provide the parts outside the CDR3, is KAGVTQTPRYLIKTRGQQVTLSCSPISGHRSVSWYQQTPGQGLQFLFEYFSETQRNKGNFPGRFSGRQFSNSRSEMNVSTLELGDSALYLCASSPGQGGYAFFGQGTRLTVV.

This clone came up once. The chain couples TRBV7-3 to TRBJ1-6; D call uncertain. V lost 0 bases to trimming and J lost 3 bases, with 3 bases between them. Germline CDR1 reads SGHTA; CDR2 reads FQGTGA. CDR3 size: 14 residues. This chain's CDR3 is CASSLTRYNSPLHF. CDR3 nucleotide sequence: TGTGCCAGCAGCTTAACACGCTATAATTCACCCCTCCACTTT.

V is TRBV9 and J is TRBJ1-4; D is unclear. The germline V gene has CDR1 SGDLS and CDR2 YYNGEE. The CDR3 extends over 13 amino acids. V shed 3 bases and J shed 7 bases, with 10 bases lying between them. The CDR3 nucleotides read TGTGCCAGCAGCGAGAGTGGTGGTGAAAAACTGTTTTTT. Translated, it gives CASSESGGEKLFF.